This is a list of T cell receptor beta chains from one sample in a study of cytomegalovirus exposure and HLA in healthy donors. The protocol was immunoSEQ multiplex PCR, while the TCRdb copy is restricted to in-frame clones and leaves out a portion. Of approximately 150,000 clones detected, roughly 80% appear once; the ten largest clones hold roughly 3.4%. Sequenced material: PBMCs. The receptors come from a male donor in good health and CMV-seronegative. The CDR3 runs from the conserved cysteine through the conserved F or W. The order of the fields is clone size, CDR3 length, D gene, J gene, V gene, CDR3 DNA, CDR3 protein. The D gene is left open where the match is weak. Only some rows state a clone size, as once, few, many or a class for expanded clones.

clone size: .; CDR3 length: 16; D gene: TRBD1; J gene: TRBJ2-1; V gene: TRBV4-3; CDR3 DNA: TGCGCCAGCAGCCAAGAGAGGGACAGGGGCCACAATGAGCAGTTCTTC; CDR3 protein: CASSQERDRGHNEQFF
clone size: .; CDR3 length: 16; D gene: .; J gene: TRBJ1-4; V gene: TRBV27; CDR3 DNA: TGTGCCAGCAGTTTACGCCCCCCGGGGACAAATGAAAAACTGTTTTTT; CDR3 protein: CASSLRPPGTNEKLFF
clone size: .; CDR3 length: 12; D gene: TRBD1; J gene: TRBJ2-2; V gene: TRBV29-1; CDR3 DNA: TGCAGCGGGGGGACAGGAACCGGGGAGCTGTTTTTT; CDR3 protein: CSGGTGTGELFF
clone size: .; CDR3 length: 14; D gene: .; J gene: TRBJ2-7; V gene: TRBV19; CDR3 DNA: TGTGCCAGTAGGGGACAAGGTGGCACCTACGAGCAGTACTTC; CDR3 protein: CASRGQGGTYEQYF
clone size: .; CDR3 length: 15; D gene: TRBD1; J gene: TRBJ1-1; V gene: TRBV9; CDR3 DNA: TGTGCCAGCAGCAAAGGACAGGGGGCGACGACTGAAGCTTTCTTT; CDR3 protein: CASSKGQGATTEAFF
clone size: .; CDR3 length: 16; D gene: TRBD2; J gene: TRBJ2-1; V gene: TRBV6-6; CDR3 DNA: TGTGCCAGCAGTTACGCCAGTCTAGCGGGCTGGAGTGAGCAGTTCTTC; CDR3 protein: CASSYASLAGWSEQFF
clone size: .; CDR3 length: 17; D gene: TRBD2; J gene: TRBJ2-1; V gene: TRBV9; CDR3 DNA: TGTGCCAGCAGCCCCTGGACTAGCGGGGTTTCCTACAATGAGCAGTTCTTC; CDR3 protein: CASSPWTSGVSYNEQFF
clone size: .; CDR3 length: 14; D gene: .; J gene: TRBJ2-5; V gene: TRBV29-1; CDR3 DNA: TGCAGCGTGCCCCCTGCAGGCCCGCAAGAGACCCAGTACTTC; CDR3 protein: CSVPPAGPQETQYF
clone size: .; CDR3 length: 13; D gene: .; J gene: TRBJ2-2; V gene: TRBV9; CDR3 DNA: TGTGCCAGCAGCCCCACAGGGCGCGGGGAGCTGTTTTTT; CDR3 protein: CASSPTGRGELFF
clone size: few; CDR3 length: 14; D gene: TRBD1; J gene: TRBJ2-3; V gene: TRBV5-1; CDR3 DNA: TGCGCCAGCAGCATCGGACAGGGGGGGGATACGCAGTATTTT; CDR3 protein: CASSIGQGGDTQYF
clone size: .; CDR3 length: 11; D gene: .; J gene: TRBJ1-1; V gene: TRBV29-1; CDR3 DNA: TGCAGCGTCGGGGGTGACACTGAAGCTTTCTTT; CDR3 protein: CSVGGDTEAFF
clone size: few; CDR3 length: 15; D gene: .; J gene: TRBJ2-7; V gene: TRBV6-5; CDR3 DNA: TGTGCCAGCTCCCCCCCGAGGGATTCATCCTACGAGCAGTACTTC; CDR3 protein: CASSPPRDSSYEQYF
clone size: .; CDR3 length: 19; D gene: TRBD2; J gene: TRBJ2-1; V gene: TRBV10-1; CDR3 DNA: TGCGCCAGCAGTGAGTCCCCGCGGGAGTGGGCAGTCCGGATTGATGAGCAGTTCTTC; CDR3 protein: CASSESPREWAVRIDEQFF
clone size: .; CDR3 length: 16; D gene: .; J gene: TRBJ1-1; V gene: TRBV19; CDR3 DNA: TGTGCCAGTAGTATAAGGGCAGGGACAAGGAACACTGAAGCTTTCTTT; CDR3 protein: CASSIRAGTRNTEAFF
clone size: .; CDR3 length: 12; D gene: .; J gene: TRBJ2-5; V gene: TRBV5-1; CDR3 DNA: TGCGCCAGCAGCTTGGACACAGAGACCCAGTACTTC; CDR3 protein: CASSLDTETQYF
clone size: .; CDR3 length: 15; D gene: TRBD1; J gene: TRBJ1-4; V gene: TRBV7-9; CDR3 DNA: TGTTCCAGCAGCTCTCGTCGGACAGGGTTTGAAAAACTGTTTTTT; CDR3 protein: CSSSSRRTGFEKLFF
clone size: .; CDR3 length: 17; D gene: TRBD1; J gene: TRBJ2-4; V gene: TRBV5-6; CDR3 DNA: TGTGCCAGCAGCCCCTCCGCGGGACAGGGGGTTGTGGACATTCAGTACTTC; CDR3 protein: CASSPSAGQGVVDIQYF
clone size: once; CDR3 length: 17; D gene: TRBD2; J gene: TRBJ2-5; V gene: TRBV11-1; CDR3 DNA: TGTGCCAGCAGCTCCATGACTAGCGGGAGGGCCGGTCAGACCCAGTACTTC; CDR3 protein: CASSSMTSGRAGQTQYF
clone size: .; CDR3 length: 17; D gene: TRBD1; J gene: TRBJ2-1; V gene: TRBV9; CDR3 DNA: TGTGCCAGCAGCGGGTCAGCGGGACAGGGTTTTTGGAATGAGCAGTTCTTC; CDR3 protein: CASSGSAGQGFWNEQFF
clone size: .; CDR3 length: 15; D gene: TRBD2; J gene: TRBJ2-1; V gene: TRBV6-4; CDR3 DNA: TGTGCCAGCAGTGATAAAGCGGGAGCTAGCAATGAGCAGTTCTTC; CDR3 protein: CASSDKAGASNEQFF
clone size: .; CDR3 length: 13; D gene: TRBD1; J gene: TRBJ1-5; V gene: TRBV29-1; CDR3 DNA: TGCAGCGCAGGACAGGGGGTAGGGCAGCCCCAGCATTTT; CDR3 protein: CSAGQGVGQPQHF
clone size: .; CDR3 length: 18; D gene: TRBD2; J gene: TRBJ2-7; V gene: TRBV13; CDR3 DNA: TGTGCCAGCAGCCCTCCGGGACTAGCGGGAGAGAGCTCCTACGAGCAGTACTTC; CDR3 protein: CASSPPGLAGESSYEQYF
clone size: .; CDR3 length: 13; D gene: .; J gene: TRBJ1-1; V gene: TRBV11-1; CDR3 DNA: TGTGCCAGCCCCCGTCGGAGGAACACTGAAGCTTTCTTT; CDR3 protein: CASPRRRNTEAFF
clone size: once; CDR3 length: 14; D gene: TRBD1; J gene: TRBJ2-7; V gene: TRBV28; CDR3 DNA: TGTGCCAGCAGTTTTATGGACAGGGACTACGAGCAGTACTTC; CDR3 protein: CASSFMDRDYEQYF
clone size: .; CDR3 length: 15; D gene: .; J gene: TRBJ1-2; V gene: TRBV6-5; CDR3 DNA: TGTGCCAGCAGTTACGGAGGCCAGGCCAACTATGGCTACACCTTC; CDR3 protein: CASSYGGQANYGYTF
clone size: .; CDR3 length: 11; D gene: .; J gene: TRBJ2-5; V gene: TRBV5-8; CDR3 DNA: TGTGCCAGCACCTACTCAGAGACCCAGTACTTC; CDR3 protein: CASTYSETQYF
clone size: .; CDR3 length: 15; D gene: .; J gene: TRBJ1-2; V gene: TRBV7-8; CDR3 DNA: TGTGCCAGCAGCCCTGACTTGTTGAGGAACTATGGCTACACCTTC; CDR3 protein: CASSPDLLRNYGYTF
clone size: .; CDR3 length: 16; D gene: .; J gene: TRBJ1-1; V gene: TRBV6-6; CDR3 DNA: TGTGCCAGCAGTTTATCTAAGACAGGATTGAACACTGAAGCTTTCTTT; CDR3 protein: CASSLSKTGLNTEAFF
clone size: .; CDR3 length: 14; D gene: .; J gene: TRBJ2-5; V gene: TRBV7-9; CDR3 DNA: TGTTCCAGCAGCTTAGTAGGGGAACAAGAGACCCAGTACTTC; CDR3 protein: CSSSLVGEQETQYF
clone size: .; CDR3 length: 14; D gene: TRBD1; J gene: TRBJ2-7; V gene: TRBV2; CDR3 DNA: TGTGCCAGCAGGTCCGGGACAGGGGACTCCGAGCAGTACTTC; CDR3 protein: CASRSGTGDSEQYF
clone size: .; CDR3 length: 17; D gene: .; J gene: TRBJ1-1; V gene: TRBV7-2; CDR3 DNA: TGTGCCAGCAGCTTAAAGCCGCAGGGACTCATGAACACTGAAGCTTTCTTT; CDR3 protein: CASSLKPQGLMNTEAFF
clone size: .; CDR3 length: 18; D gene: TRBD1; J gene: TRBJ2-7; V gene: TRBV14; CDR3 DNA: TGTGCCAGCAGCCAAGTATTAGTTTATTGGGACAGGGGTTACGAGCAGTACTTC; CDR3 protein: CASSQVLVYWDRGYEQYF
clone size: .; CDR3 length: 13; D gene: .; J gene: TRBJ1-5; V gene: TRBV5-6; CDR3 DNA: TGTGCCAGCAGCCAAAATCGAGATCAGCCCCAGCATTTT; CDR3 protein: CASSQNRDQPQHF
clone size: .; CDR3 length: 13; D gene: .; J gene: TRBJ2-7; V gene: TRBV13; CDR3 DNA: TGTGCCAGCAGCTATCAGGGGACCTACGAGCAGTACTTC; CDR3 protein: CASSYQGTYEQYF
clone size: .; CDR3 length: 11; D gene: TRBD1; J gene: TRBJ2-7; V gene: TRBV20-1; CDR3 DNA: TGCAGCTGGGACAGGGGCTACGAGCAGTACTTC; CDR3 protein: CSWDRGYEQYF
clone size: .; CDR3 length: 18; D gene: .; J gene: TRBJ2-7; V gene: TRBV5-1; CDR3 DNA: TGCGCCAGCAGCTTTACCCTTGGGCGGGATGATTTCTCCTACGAGCAGTACTTC; CDR3 protein: CASSFTLGRDDFSYEQYF
clone size: .; CDR3 length: 14; D gene: TRBD2; J gene: TRBJ2-3; V gene: TRBV29-1; CDR3 DNA: TGCAGCGTTGAAGGGGGACTAGCCACAGATACGCAGTATTTT; CDR3 protein: CSVEGGLATDTQYF
clone size: .; CDR3 length: 14; D gene: .; J gene: TRBJ2-5; V gene: TRBV7-8; CDR3 DNA: TGTGCCAGCAGCCCCTTCGGGAGCCAAGAGACCCAGTACTTC; CDR3 protein: CASSPFGSQETQYF
clone size: .; CDR3 length: 18; D gene: TRBD2; J gene: TRBJ2-1; V gene: TRBV7-2; CDR3 DNA: TGTGCCAGCAGCTTTTTTGTTTCCGCTAGCGGGAGTGCTTTAGAGCAGTTCTTC; CDR3 protein: CASSFFVSASGSALEQFF
clone size: .; CDR3 length: 16; D gene: TRBD1; J gene: TRBJ2-1; V gene: TRBV5-6; CDR3 DNA: TGTGCCAGCAGCTTGGTGGGTAGCGGGACAGGGGATGAGCAGTTCTTC; CDR3 protein: CASSLVGSGTGDEQFF
clone size: .; CDR3 length: 12; D gene: .; J gene: TRBJ1-1; V gene: TRBV7-9; CDR3 DNA: TGTGCCAGCAGCTTAGAGAGGACTGAAGCTTTCTTT; CDR3 protein: CASSLERTEAFF
clone size: .; CDR3 length: 14; D gene: .; J gene: TRBJ1-5; V gene: TRBV28; CDR3 DNA: TGTGCCAGCAGTTTAACAGGGAGCAATCAGCCCCAGCATTTT; CDR3 protein: CASSLTGSNQPQHF
clone size: few; CDR3 length: 16; D gene: TRBD2; J gene: TRBJ2-7; V gene: TRBV4-2; CDR3 DNA: TGTGCCAGCAGCCGACGGACTAGCGGGGAGTCCTACGAGCAGTACTTC; CDR3 protein: CASSRRTSGESYEQYF
clone size: .; CDR3 length: 16; D gene: TRBD1; J gene: TRBJ1-2; V gene: TRBV19; CDR3 DNA: TGTGCCAGTAGTATAGTCGGTACAGGGGGCATCTATGGCTACACCTTC; CDR3 protein: CASSIVGTGGIYGYTF
clone size: .; CDR3 length: 15; D gene: TRBD2; J gene: TRBJ2-4; V gene: TRBV18; CDR3 DNA: TGTGCCAGCTCACCACCTAGCGGGGCCAAAAACATTCAGTACTTC; CDR3 protein: CASSPPSGAKNIQYF
clone size: .; CDR3 length: 12; D gene: .; J gene: TRBJ2-7; V gene: TRBV7-9; CDR3 DNA: TGTTCCAGCAGCTCAGGCAACTACGAGCAGTACTTC; CDR3 protein: CSSSSGNYEQYF
clone size: .; CDR3 length: 14; D gene: TRBD1; J gene: TRBJ2-7; V gene: TRBV6-6; CDR3 DNA: TGTGCCAGCAGTTCGGGACAGGGCTTCTACGAGCAGTACTTC; CDR3 protein: CASSSGQGFYEQYF
clone size: .; CDR3 length: 15; D gene: TRBD1; J gene: TRBJ2-1; V gene: TRBV9; CDR3 DNA: TGTGCCAGCAGCGACGGACAGGGTACCCACAATGAGCAGTTCTTC; CDR3 protein: CASSDGQGTHNEQFF
clone size: .; CDR3 length: 15; D gene: TRBD1; J gene: TRBJ1-5; V gene: TRBV27; CDR3 DNA: TGTGCCAGCAGTGATACAGGGGGCACCTATCAGCCCCAGCATTTT; CDR3 protein: CASSDTGGTYQPQHF
clone size: .; CDR3 length: 14; D gene: TRBD1; J gene: TRBJ1-1; V gene: TRBV7-3; CDR3 DNA: TGTGCCAGCAGCTTAACCGGGACAGGGAGTGAAGCTTTCTTT; CDR3 protein: CASSLTGTGSEAFF
clone size: once; CDR3 length: 16; D gene: .; J gene: TRBJ2-7; V gene: TRBV28; CDR3 DNA: TGTGCCAGCACCCCAAGTGGGGGACTGACGTCCTACGAGCAGTACTTC; CDR3 protein: CASTPSGGLTSYEQYF
clone size: .; CDR3 length: 15; D gene: .; J gene: TRBJ1-2; V gene: TRBV4-1; CDR3 DNA: TGCGCCAGCAGCCAAACGGACAGTCCGAACTATGGCTACACCTTC; CDR3 protein: CASSQTDSPNYGYTF
clone size: .; CDR3 length: 14; D gene: TRBD1; J gene: TRBJ1-1; V gene: TRBV11-2; CDR3 DNA: TGTGCCAGCAGCTTAGATACAGGGGACACTGAAGCTTTCTTT; CDR3 protein: CASSLDTGDTEAFF
clone size: .; CDR3 length: 13; D gene: .; J gene: TRBJ1-1; V gene: TRBV25-1; CDR3 DNA: TGTGCCAGCAGTAAGACAGTGAACACTGAAGCTTTCTTT; CDR3 protein: CASSKTVNTEAFF
clone size: once; CDR3 length: 15; D gene: .; J gene: TRBJ1-2; V gene: TRBV15; CDR3 DNA: TGTGCCACCAGCAGAGCCGATAACTTTAACTATGGCTACACCTTC; CDR3 protein: CATSRADNFNYGYTF